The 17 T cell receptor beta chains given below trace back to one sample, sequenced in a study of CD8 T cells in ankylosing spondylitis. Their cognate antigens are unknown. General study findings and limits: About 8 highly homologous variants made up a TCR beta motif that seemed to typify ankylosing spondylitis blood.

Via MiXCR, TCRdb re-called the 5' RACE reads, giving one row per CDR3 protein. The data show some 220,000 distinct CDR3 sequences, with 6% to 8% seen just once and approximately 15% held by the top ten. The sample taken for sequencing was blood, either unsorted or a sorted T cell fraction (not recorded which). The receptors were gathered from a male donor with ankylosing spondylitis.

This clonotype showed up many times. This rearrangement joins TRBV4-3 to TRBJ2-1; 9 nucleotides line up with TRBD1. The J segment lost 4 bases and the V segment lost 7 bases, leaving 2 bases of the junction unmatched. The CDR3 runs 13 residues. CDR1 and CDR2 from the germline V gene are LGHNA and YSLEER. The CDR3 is CASKGQGYNEQFF. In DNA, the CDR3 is TGCGCCAGCAAAGGACAGGGGTACAATGAGCAGTTCTTC.

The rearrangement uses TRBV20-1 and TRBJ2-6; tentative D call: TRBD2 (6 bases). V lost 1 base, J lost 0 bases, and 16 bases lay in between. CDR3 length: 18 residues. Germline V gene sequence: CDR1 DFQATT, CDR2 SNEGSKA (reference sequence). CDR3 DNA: TGCAGTGCTAGAGCCCACCGCGGGGTTCTCTCTGGGGCCAACGTCCTGACTTTC. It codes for CSARAHRGVLSGANVLTF.

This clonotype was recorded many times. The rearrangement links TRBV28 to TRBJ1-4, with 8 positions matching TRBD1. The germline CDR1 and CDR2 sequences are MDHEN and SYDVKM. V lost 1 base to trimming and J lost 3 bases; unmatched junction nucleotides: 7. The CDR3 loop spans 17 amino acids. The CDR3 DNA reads TGTGCCAGCAGTTTATTGACAGGGGACGCGCCTAATGAAAAACTGTTTTTT. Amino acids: CASSLLTGDAPNEKLFF.

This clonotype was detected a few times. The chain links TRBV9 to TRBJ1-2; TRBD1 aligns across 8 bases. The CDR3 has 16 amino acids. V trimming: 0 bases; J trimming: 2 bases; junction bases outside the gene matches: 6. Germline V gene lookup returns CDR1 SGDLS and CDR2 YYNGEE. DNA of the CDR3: TGTGCCAGCAGCGTAGTACTTCCAGGGGGCAACTATGGCTACACCTTC. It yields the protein CASSVVLPGGNYGYTF.

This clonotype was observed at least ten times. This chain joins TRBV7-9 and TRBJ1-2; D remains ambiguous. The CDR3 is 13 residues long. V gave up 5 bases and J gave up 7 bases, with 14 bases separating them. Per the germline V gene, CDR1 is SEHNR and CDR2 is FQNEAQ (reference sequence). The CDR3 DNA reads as TGTGCCAGCAGCGATTCGGTAGCGTCTGGCTACACCTTC. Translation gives CASSDSVASGYTF.

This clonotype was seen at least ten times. Here the CDR3 DNA reads TGCGCCAGCAGCCTTGAACCGTCTAGCTCCTACAATGAGCAGTTCTTC. As protein: CASSLEPSSSYNEQFF. The rearrangement uses TRBV4-3 and TRBJ2-1; D is ambiguous. This CDR3 is built from 16 residues. Trimming left V 4 bases short and J 0 bases short, with 13 bases between. Looked up from germline, CDR1 is LGHNA and CDR2 is YSLEER.

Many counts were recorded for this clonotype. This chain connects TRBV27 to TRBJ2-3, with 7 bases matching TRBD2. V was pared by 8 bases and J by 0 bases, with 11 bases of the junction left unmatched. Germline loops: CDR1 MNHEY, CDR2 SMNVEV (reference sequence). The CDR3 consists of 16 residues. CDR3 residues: CASASLAATSTDTQYF. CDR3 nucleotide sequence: TGTGCCAGCGCCTCCCTAGCGGCCACTAGCACAGATACGCAGTATTTT.

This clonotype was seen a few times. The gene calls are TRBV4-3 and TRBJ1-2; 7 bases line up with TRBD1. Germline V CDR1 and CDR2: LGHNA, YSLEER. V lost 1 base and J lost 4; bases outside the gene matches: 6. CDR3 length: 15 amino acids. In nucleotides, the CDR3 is TGCGCCAGCAGCCAAGTGGGGGACAGACTCTATGGCTACACCTTC. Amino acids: CASSQVGDRLYGYTF.

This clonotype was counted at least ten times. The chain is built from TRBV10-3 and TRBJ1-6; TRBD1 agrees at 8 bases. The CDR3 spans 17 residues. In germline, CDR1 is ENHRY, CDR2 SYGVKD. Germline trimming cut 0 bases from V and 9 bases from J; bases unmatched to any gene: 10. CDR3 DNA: TGTGCCATCAGTGAGTCGTTGAACCAGGGGGCGCGTTCACCCCTCCACTTT. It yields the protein CAISESLNQGARSPLHF.

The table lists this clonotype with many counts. CDR3 DNA: TGTGCCAGCAGTCCGCTGAGAGATTGGGGAGGGACCGGCACCGGGGAGCTGTTTTTT. Translating it yields CASSPLRDWGGTGTGELFF. The chain carries TRBV12-3 or TRBV12-4 and TRBJ2-2; 7 positions agree with TRBD2. The V and J ends lost 5 bases and 4 bases, in that order; junction bases with no gene match: 19. This CDR3 comprises 19 residues.

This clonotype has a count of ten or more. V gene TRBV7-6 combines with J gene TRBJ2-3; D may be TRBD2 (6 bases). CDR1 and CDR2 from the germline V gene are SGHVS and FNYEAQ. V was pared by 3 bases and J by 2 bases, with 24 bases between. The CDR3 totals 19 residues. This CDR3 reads CASSLAAEGERGYTDTQYF. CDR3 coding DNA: TGTGCCAGCAGCTTGGCCGCGGAGGGCGAAAGGGGTTACACAGATACGCAGTATTTT.

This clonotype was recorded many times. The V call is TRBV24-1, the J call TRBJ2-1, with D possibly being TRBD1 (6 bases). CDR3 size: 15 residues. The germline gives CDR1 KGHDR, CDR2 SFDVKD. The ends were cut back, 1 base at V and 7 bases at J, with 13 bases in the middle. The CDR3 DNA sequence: TGTGCCACCAGTGATTTTGGGACAATAGAGAATGAGCAGTTCTTC. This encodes CATSDFGTIENEQFF.

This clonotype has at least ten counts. CDR3 sequence reads: CASSLGKSSGNTIYF. In nucleotides, the CDR3 is TGTGCCAGCAGCTTAGGCAAGAGCTCTGGAAACACCATATATTTT. The chain is built from TRBV7-6 and TRBJ1-3; the D is unclear. The CDR3 covers 15 residues. Germline V gene sequence: CDR1 SGHVS, CDR2 FNYEAQ. Trimming stripped 1 base from V and 0 bases from J, with 7 bases between. The full variable domain, rest sourced from reference TRBV7-6 and TRBJ1-3, is GAGVSQSPRYKVTKRGQDVALRCDPISGHVSLYWYRQALGQGPEFLTYFNYEAQQDKSGLPNDRFSAERPEGSISTLTIQRTEQRDSAMYRCASSLGKSSGNTIYFGEGSWLTVV.

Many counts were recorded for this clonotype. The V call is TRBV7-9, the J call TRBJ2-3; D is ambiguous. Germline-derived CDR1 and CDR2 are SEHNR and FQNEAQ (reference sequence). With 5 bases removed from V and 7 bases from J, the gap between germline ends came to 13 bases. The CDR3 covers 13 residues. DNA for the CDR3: TGTGCCAGCAGCCTCGCGTCCCCGAATACGCAGTATTTT. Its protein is CASSLASPNTQYF.

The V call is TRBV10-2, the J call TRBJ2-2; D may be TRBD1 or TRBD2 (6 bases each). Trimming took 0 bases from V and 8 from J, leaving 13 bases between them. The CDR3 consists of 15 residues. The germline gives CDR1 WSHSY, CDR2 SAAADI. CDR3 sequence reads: CASSESSGEEGELFF. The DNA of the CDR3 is TGCGCCAGCAGTGAGTCGTCAGGGGAGGAAGGGGAGCTGTTTTTT.

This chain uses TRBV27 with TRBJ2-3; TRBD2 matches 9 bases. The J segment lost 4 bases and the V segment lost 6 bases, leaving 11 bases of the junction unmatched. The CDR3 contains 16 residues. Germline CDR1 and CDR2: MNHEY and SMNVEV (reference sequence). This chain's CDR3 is CASRISGSSGADTQYF. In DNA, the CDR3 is TGTGCCAGCAGGATTAGCGGGAGTTCGGGAGCAGATACGCAGTATTTT.

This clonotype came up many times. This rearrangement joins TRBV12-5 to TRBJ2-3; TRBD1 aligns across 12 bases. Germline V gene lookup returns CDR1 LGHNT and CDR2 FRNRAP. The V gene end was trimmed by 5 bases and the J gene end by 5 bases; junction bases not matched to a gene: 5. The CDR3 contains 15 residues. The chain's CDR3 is CASGPGTGGVDTQYF. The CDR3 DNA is TGTGCTAGTGGTCCTGGGACAGGGGGCGTAGATACGCAGTATTTT.